These 8 T cell receptor beta chains came from one sample sequenced in a study of T cell repertoires in cytomegalovirus infection. TCRdb reanalysed the reads using MiXCR and keeps one entry per CDR3 protein. The table records some 900,000 distinct CDR3 sequences, 30% to 35% of them present only once. These TCRs' antigens remain unknown. The sample in question was cultured CD8+ T cells from PBMCs, obtained from culture after CMV antigen stimulation. Receptors originate from a human donor in good health (CMV status not recorded). Some clones in this sample may be carry-over from other donors' samples.

This clonotype appeared a single time. The germline gene is not matched at one end of the junction; a read error may be the cause. This rearrangement joins TRBV7-9 to TRBJ2-5; D may be TRBD1 (7 bases). CDR1 SEHNR and CDR2 FQNEAQ come from the germline V gene (reference sequence). The CDR3 is made up of 19 amino acids. The CDR3 DNA reads as TGTGCCAGCAGCTTATTGCAGGGGGGCAACCCTTTTTTTGGAGAGACCCAGTGCTTC. Its translation: CASSLLQGGNPFFGETQCF. Together with reference TRBV7-9 and TRBJ2-5, the CDR3 gives the full variable domain: DTGVSQNPRHKITKRGQNVTFRCDPISEHNRLYWYRQTLGQGPEFLTYFQNEAQLEKSRLLSDRFSAERPKGSFSTLEIQRTEQGDSAMYLCASSLLQGGNPFFGETQCFGPGTRLLVL.

The rearrangement uses TRBV7-6 and TRBJ2-2; D is ambiguous. The CDR3 extends over 16 amino acids. The ends were cut back, 5 bases at V and 2 bases at J, with 15 bases in the middle. Germline V gene data show CDR1 as SGHVS and CDR2 as FNYEAQ. CDR3 sequence: CASSPWGGKNTGELFF. The CDR3 DNA sequence: TGTGCCAGCAGCCCATGGGGTGGAAAAAACACCGGGGAGCTGTTTTTT.

V is TRBV28 and J is TRBJ1-2, with D possibly TRBD1 on 6 matching bases. The CDR3 has 11 residues. The germline V gene encodes CDR1 MDHEN and CDR2 SYDVKM. Deletions cut 10 bases from V and 10 bases from J, with 16 bases between. CDR3 residues: CANSRGGDYTF. For the CDR3, the DNA is TGTGCCAACAGCCGAGGGGGTGACTACACCTTC.

Remarks on this clonotype: Since a much larger clone is just one base distant, this may be a read error. This chain connects TRBV9 to TRBJ1-6; D remains unclear. Germline V gene lookup returns CDR1 SGDLS and CDR2 YYNGEE. The CDR3 loop spans 13 amino acids. Trimming shortened V by 4 bases and J by 2 bases, and 4 bases separated the two germline ends. CDR3 bases: TGTGCCAGCAGCCCGGCCTATAATTCACCCCTCCACTTT. It is translated as CASSPAYNSPLHF.

This clonotype was detected a few times. The chain is built from TRBV2 and TRBJ2-1; TRBD2 matches 9 bases. The germline V gene has CDR1 SNHLY and CDR2 FYNNEI. This CDR3 contains 15 residues. V dropped 2 bases and J dropped 5; count of bases not matched to a gene: 4. The CDR3 spells CASSEIAGDNNEQFF. For the CDR3, the DNA is TGTGCCAGCAGTGAAATAGCGGGGGACAACAATGAGCAGTTCTTC. Filled out from reference TRBV2 and TRBJ2-1, the complete variable domain reads EPEVTQTPSHQVTQMGQEVILRCVPISNHLYFYWYRQILGQKVEFLVSFYNNEISEKSEIFDDQFSVERPDGSNFTLKIRSTKLEDSAMYFCASSEIAGDNNEQFFGPGTRLTVL.

V usage is TRBV4-1 and J usage is TRBJ1-1; D gene unclear. Germline-derived CDR1 and CDR2 are MGHRA and YSYEKL. The CDR3 has 18 amino acids. Trimming took 1 base from V and 1 from J, leaving 19 bases between them. The DNA of the CDR3 is TGCGCCAGCAGCCAAGGTTGGGGTGGGCAGTTGACGAACACTGAAGCTTTCTTT. It yields the protein CASSQGWGGQLTNTEAFF.

This chain uses TRBV24-1 with TRBJ1-2; 7 bases line up with TRBD1. J was trimmed by 3 bases and V by 3 bases; bases with no gene match: 6. CDR3 length: 15 amino acids. Germline lookup yields CDR1 KGHDR and CDR2 SFDVKD. CDR3 residues: CATSDDRELDYGYTF. The CDR3 bases are TGTGCCACCAGTGATGACAGGGAACTTGACTATGGCTACACCTTC.

This clonotype turned up a few times. A read error may produce the germline difference seen at one junction end. The chain links TRBV4-1 to TRBJ1-1; D uncertain. Germline assignment: CDR1 MGHRA and CDR2 YSYEKL. The CDR3 totals 13 residues. In DNA form, the CDR3 reads TGTGCCAGCAGCCAAGTGGTGAACACTGAAGCTTTCTTT. This translates into CASSQVVNTEAFF.